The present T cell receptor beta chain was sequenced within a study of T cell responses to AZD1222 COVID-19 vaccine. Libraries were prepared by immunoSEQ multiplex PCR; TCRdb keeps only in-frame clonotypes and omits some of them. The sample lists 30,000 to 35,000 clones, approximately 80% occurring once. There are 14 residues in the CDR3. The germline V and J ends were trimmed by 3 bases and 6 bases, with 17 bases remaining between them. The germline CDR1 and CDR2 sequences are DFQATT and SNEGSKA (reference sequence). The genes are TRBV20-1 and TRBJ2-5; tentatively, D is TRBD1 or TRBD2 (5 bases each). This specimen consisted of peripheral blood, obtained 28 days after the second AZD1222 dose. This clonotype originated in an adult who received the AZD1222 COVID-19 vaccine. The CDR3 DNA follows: TGCAGTGCTAGTGTCAGTGGGGACGTGAAGACCCAGTACTTC. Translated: CSASVSGDVKTQYF.